The table lists the clone carrying this T cell receptor beta chain with a few counts. As yet, its antigen is unknown. The germline V gene has CDR1 MDHEN and CDR2 SYDVKM. There are 14 residues in the CDR3. V lost 2 bases, J lost 7 bases, and 7 bases stayed unmatched. A sample-barcoded 5' primer and a J-beta primer mix were used in a second PCR of about 6 to 11 cycles. Tags on each cDNA molecule came from a template-switch adaptor with 12 random nucleotides. Each CDR3 protein is one row after TCRdb ran MiXCR on the 5' RACE reads. The repertoire includes roughly 1,700,000 distinct CDR3 sequences, under 30% of them detected once, and 6.5% to 8.5% sits in the top ten. The sample belongs to a study of blood T cells in healthy people across ages. General study results and limits: TCR beta diversity correlated strongly with naive T cell percentage.

This chain links TRBV28 with TRBJ2-7; 8 bases match TRBD2. The receptor was isolated from a woman in her 30s in good health. The sequenced sample was blood. The CDR3 coding sequence is TGTGCCAGCAGTTTACCACGCGTAGCGGGGGAGCAGTACTTC. Encoded protein: CASSLPRVAGEQYF.